The 3 T cell receptor beta chains below all came from one sample that was sequenced in a study of breast tumors, draining lymph nodes, adjacent tissues. Samples came from axillary lymph nodes draining the breast cancer. TCRdb used MiXCR to reprocess the multiplex PCR reads, holding one entry per CDR3 protein. The sample contains over 200,000 distinct CDR3 sequences, 32% of which appear only once. Sequenced: axillary lymph node tissue. These receptor sequences come from a female donor with breast cancer. Some clones in this sample may be carry-over from other donors' samples.

This clonotype was seen a few times. The chain uses TRBV7-8 and TRBJ1-1; possibly TRBD1 for D (6 bases). The CDR3 is 13 amino acids. Germline assignment: CDR1 SGHVS and CDR2 FQNEAQ. Trimming removed 1 base from V and 5 bases from J, with 8 bases in between. CDR3 amino acids: CASSLGGQTEAFF. The CDR3 region has the DNA TGTGCCAGCAGCTTAGGGGGACAAACTGAAGCTTTCTTT.

This clonotype was seen at least ten times. V gene TRBV5-4 combines with J gene TRBJ1-2; D is possibly TRBD1 (5 bases). V was trimmed by 0 bases and J by 8 bases, leaving 11 bases between them. The CDR3 is 13 amino acids. The germline CDR1 and CDR2 sequences are SGHNT and YYREEE (reference sequence). In DNA, the CDR3 is TGTGCCAGCAGCTTGGCGGGGCTTGACGGCTACACCTTC. Its translation is CASSLAGLDGYTF. Full variable domain (missing parts from reference TRBV5-4 and TRBJ1-2): ETGVTQSPTHLIKTRGQQVTLRCSSQSGHNTVSWYQQALGQGPQFIFQYYREEENGRGNFPPRFSGLQFPNYSSELNVNALELDDSALYLCASSLAGLDGYTFGSGTRLTVV.

This rearrangement joins TRBV29-1 to TRBJ2-3; 7 bases agree with TRBD2. CDR1 is SQVTM, CDR2 ANQGSEA, per germline. V shed 6 bases, J shed 1 base, and the junction held 7 bases outside the gene matches. This CDR3 has 14 amino acids. CDR3 in DNA: TGCAGCGTAGTGGGTGGGAGGGGCACAGATACGCAGTATTTT. Encoded protein: CSVVGGRGTDTQYF.